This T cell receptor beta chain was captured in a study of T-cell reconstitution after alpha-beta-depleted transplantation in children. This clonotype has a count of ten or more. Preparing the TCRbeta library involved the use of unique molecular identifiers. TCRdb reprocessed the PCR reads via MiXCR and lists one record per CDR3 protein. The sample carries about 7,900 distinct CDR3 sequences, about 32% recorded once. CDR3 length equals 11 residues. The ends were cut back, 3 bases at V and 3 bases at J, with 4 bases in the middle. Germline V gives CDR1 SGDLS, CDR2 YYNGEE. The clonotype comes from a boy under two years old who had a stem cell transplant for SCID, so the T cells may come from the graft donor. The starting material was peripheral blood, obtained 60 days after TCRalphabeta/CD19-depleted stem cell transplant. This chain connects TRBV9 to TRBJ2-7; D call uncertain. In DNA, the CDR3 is TGTGCCAGCAGCGGGTTCTACGAGCAGTACTTC. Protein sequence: CASSGFYEQYF.